Following are 12 T cell receptor beta chains from one sample sequenced in a study of blood T cell repertoires in COVID-19. Assay used: immunoSEQ multiplex PCR; TCRdb lists only in-frame clones, some missing. The sample yields about 160,000 clones, over 70% seen once. Material: peripheral blood. The receptors stem from a man aged 65 to 85 with acute or convalescent COVID-19.

The chain carries TRBV19 and TRBJ1-2; 7 bases map to TRBD1. CDR3 length: 13 amino acids. Trimming cost V 6 bases and J 7 bases; bases outside gene matches: 8. Germline V gives CDR1 LNHDA, CDR2 SQIVND (reference sequence). CDR3 region: CASSPDRVVGYTF. CDR3 bases: TGTGCCAGTAGCCCAGACAGGGTAGTTGGCTACACCTTC. The full variable domain, with the rest looked up from reference TRBV19 and TRBJ1-2, is DGGITQSPKYLFRKEGQNVTLSCEQNLNHDAMYWYRQDPGQGLRLIYYSQIVNDFQKGDIAEGYSVSREKKESFPLTVTSAQKNPTAFYLCASSPDRVVGYTFGSGTRLTVV.

J is TRBJ1-1 and V is TRBV14; unclear D gene. The CDR3 loop spans 14 amino acids. Germline values: CDR1 SGHDN, CDR2 FVKESK. The germline V and J ends were trimmed by 3 bases and 4 bases, with 12 bases remaining between them. In DNA form, the CDR3 reads TGTGCCAGCAGCCATGAACGTTGGGCCACTGAAGCTTTCTTT. Its protein is CASSHERWATEAFF.

This clone occurred a few times. The rearrangement uses TRBV6-4 and TRBJ2-3; 7 bases are shared with TRBD1. Germline V gives CDR1 MRHNA, CDR2 SNTAGT. With 2 bases clipped from V and 0 bases from J, the junction kept 5 bases outside the gene matches. The CDR3 runs to 16 residues. The CDR3 sequence is CASSDRGGFSTDTQYF. Written as DNA, the CDR3 is TGTGCCAGCAGTGACCGAGGGGGCTTTAGCACAGATACGCAGTATTTT.

The CDR3 region has the DNA TGTGCCAGCAGTTACGCAGGACAGAAAGAGACCCAGTACTTC. Protein: CASSYAGQKETQYF. The chain couples TRBV6-5 to TRBJ2-5, with a weak D call TRBD1 (6 bases). Germline V lookup: CDR1 MNHEY, CDR2 SVGAGI. The V and J ends lost 2 bases and 3 bases respectively, with 10 bases between them. This CDR3 comprises 14 residues.

Concerning this clone: This sample also contains other DNA sequences that code for the same CDR3. CDR3 residues: CASSDSQGYGYTF. CDR3 in DNA: TGTGCCAGCAGTGACTCTCAGGGTTATGGCTACACCTTC. The chain recombines TRBV6-4 with TRBJ1-2; tentative D call: TRBD1 (5 bases). Germline V gives CDR1 MRHNA, CDR2 SNTAGT. The CDR3 spans 13 residues. V shed 0 bases and J shed 5 bases, with 7 bases lying between them.

This clone appeared once. This chain uses TRBV21-1 with TRBJ1-4; TRBD1, the table's D call, lacks a check against the DNA. TRBV21-1 is described as a pseudogene. The CDR3 consists of 16 residues. CDR3 bases: TGTGCCAGCAGCGCAAGAGGGGACAGGGGCTATGAAAAACTGTTTTTT. Residues: CASSARGDRGYEKLFF.

CDR3 nucleotides: TGTGCCATCAGACAGGGGGTTGGAAACACCATATATTTT. This sequence encodes CAIRQGVGNTIYF. The chain uses TRBV10-3 and TRBJ1-3; 8 bases fit TRBD1. CDR1 is ENHRY, CDR2 SYGVKD, per germline. V lost 6 bases and J lost 3; bases outside the gene matches: 1. This CDR3 is 13 amino acids long.

This clone has a handful of counts. This chain uses TRBV21-1 with TRBJ2-7; the D call of TRBD1 is as the table states it, not checked on the DNA. TRBV21-1 is assigned pseudogene status. The length of the CDR3 is 18 residues. For the CDR3, the DNA is TGTGCCAGCAGCAAAACCCGGACAGGGACGAAGTTAGACTACGAGCAGTACTTC. It translates to CASSKTRTGTKLDYEQYF.

The chain uses TRBV28 and TRBJ1-1; TRBD1 might be the D (6 bases). The V and J ends lost 3 bases and 1 base respectively, with 12 bases between them. The CDR3 runs to 15 residues. The V gene's germline CDR1 is MDHEN and CDR2 SYDVKM. CDR3 coding DNA: TGTGCCAGCAGTTTCGGGGGGGCTGGGAACACTGAAGCTTTCTTT. It yields the protein CASSFGGAGNTEAFF.

V is TRBV7-2 and J is TRBJ1-6, with unresolved D. This CDR3 spans 17 amino acids. The germline V gene has CDR1 SGHTA and CDR2 FQGNSA. Deletions cut 5 bases from V and 0 bases from J, with 14 bases between. CDR3 sequence: CASSVKEQSSYNSPLHF. The CDR3 DNA reads as TGTGCCAGCAGCGTGAAGGAGCAAAGCTCCTATAATTCACCCCTCCACTTT.

The chain recombines TRBV12-3 or TRBV12-4 with TRBJ1-1; TRBD1 matches at 7 bases. Unmatched junction bases numbered 4, after V lost 7 bases and J lost 2 bases. This CDR3 comprises 13 residues. CDR3 coding DNA: TGTGCCAGCAACCGACAGGGAAACACTGAAGCTTTCTTT. Amino acid sequence: CASNRQGNTEAFF.

The chain has TRBV3-1 (or the pseudogene TRBV3-2) and TRBJ2-1, with 12 bases that match TRBD2. Trimming removed 1 base from V and 7 bases from J; junction bases left unmatched: 8. Germline CDR1 is LGHDT and CDR2 is YNNKEL (reference sequence). The CDR3 has 17 residues. CDR3: CASSQVETSGSKNEQFF. CDR3 bases: TGTGCCAGCAGCCAAGTGGAGACTAGCGGGAGTAAGAATGAGCAGTTCTTC.